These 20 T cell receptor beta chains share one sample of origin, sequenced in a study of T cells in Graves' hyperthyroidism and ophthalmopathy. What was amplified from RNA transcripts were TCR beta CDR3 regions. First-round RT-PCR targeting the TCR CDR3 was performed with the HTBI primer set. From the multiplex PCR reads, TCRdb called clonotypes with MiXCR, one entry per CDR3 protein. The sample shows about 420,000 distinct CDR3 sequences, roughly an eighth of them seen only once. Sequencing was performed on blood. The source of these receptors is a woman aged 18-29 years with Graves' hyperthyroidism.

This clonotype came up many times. The DNA of the CDR3 is TGTGCCAGCAGTTACCGAGAGTTTCCAGAGACCCAGTACTTC. It encodes CASSYREFPETQYF. This chain joins TRBV6-5 and TRBJ2-5, with D hard to call. Deletions cut 2 bases from V and 4 bases from J, with 11 bases between. This CDR3 spans 14 amino acids. CDR1 is MNHEY, CDR2 SVGAGI, per germline.

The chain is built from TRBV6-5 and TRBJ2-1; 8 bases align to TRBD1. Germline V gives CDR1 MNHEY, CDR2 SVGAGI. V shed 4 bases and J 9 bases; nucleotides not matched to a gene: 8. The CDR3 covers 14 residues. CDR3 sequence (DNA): TGTGCCAGCAGTTTAGGACAGGGACAAGGTGAGCAGTTCTTC. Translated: CASSLGQGQGEQFF.

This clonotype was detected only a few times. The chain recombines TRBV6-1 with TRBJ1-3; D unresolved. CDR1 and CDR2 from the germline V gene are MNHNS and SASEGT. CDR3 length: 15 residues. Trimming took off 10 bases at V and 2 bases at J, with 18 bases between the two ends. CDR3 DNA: TGTGCCACCAGGAGAGGTCGGGTGACTGGAAACACCATATATTTT. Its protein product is CATRRGRVTGNTIYF.

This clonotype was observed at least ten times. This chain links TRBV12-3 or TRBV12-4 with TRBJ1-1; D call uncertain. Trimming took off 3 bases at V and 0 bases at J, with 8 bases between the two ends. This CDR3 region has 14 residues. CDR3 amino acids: CASSLGSVNTEAFF. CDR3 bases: TGTGCCAGCAGTTTGGGGTCAGTGAACACTGAAGCTTTCTTT.

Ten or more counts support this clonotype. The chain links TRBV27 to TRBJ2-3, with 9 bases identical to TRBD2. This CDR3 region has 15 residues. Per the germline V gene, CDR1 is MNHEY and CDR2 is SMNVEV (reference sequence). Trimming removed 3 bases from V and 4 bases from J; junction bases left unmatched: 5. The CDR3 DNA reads TGTGCCAGCAGTTTGGCTAGCGGGACGGCAGATACGCAGTATTTT. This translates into CASSLASGTADTQYF.

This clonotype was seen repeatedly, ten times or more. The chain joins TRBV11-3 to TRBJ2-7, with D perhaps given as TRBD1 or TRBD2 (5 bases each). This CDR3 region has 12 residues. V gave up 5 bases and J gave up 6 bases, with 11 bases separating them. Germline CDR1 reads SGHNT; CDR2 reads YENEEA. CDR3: CASSAPGREQYF. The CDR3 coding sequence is TGTGCCAGCAGCGCGCCGGGACGCGAGCAGTACTTC.

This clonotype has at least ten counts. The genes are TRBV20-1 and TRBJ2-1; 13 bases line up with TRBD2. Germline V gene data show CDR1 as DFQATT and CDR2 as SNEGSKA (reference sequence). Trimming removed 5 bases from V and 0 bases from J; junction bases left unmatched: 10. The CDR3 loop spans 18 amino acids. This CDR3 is CSAPGLAGRGSSYNEQFF. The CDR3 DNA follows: TGCAGTGCTCCGGGACTAGCGGGACGGGGGAGCTCCTACAATGAGCAGTTCTTC.

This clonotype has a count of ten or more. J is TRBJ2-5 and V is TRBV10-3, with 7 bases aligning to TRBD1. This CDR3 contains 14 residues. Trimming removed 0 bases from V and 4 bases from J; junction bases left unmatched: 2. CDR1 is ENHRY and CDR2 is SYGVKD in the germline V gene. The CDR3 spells CAISESTGVETQYF. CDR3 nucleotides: TGTGCCATCAGTGAGTCAACAGGGGTAGAGACCCAGTACTTC.

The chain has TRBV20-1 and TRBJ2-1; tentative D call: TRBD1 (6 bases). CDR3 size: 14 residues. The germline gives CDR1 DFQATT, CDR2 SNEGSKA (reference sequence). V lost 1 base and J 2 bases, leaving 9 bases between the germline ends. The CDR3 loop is CSARGTVAYNEQFF. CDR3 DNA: TGCAGTGCTAGAGGGACAGTTGCCTACAATGAGCAGTTCTTC.

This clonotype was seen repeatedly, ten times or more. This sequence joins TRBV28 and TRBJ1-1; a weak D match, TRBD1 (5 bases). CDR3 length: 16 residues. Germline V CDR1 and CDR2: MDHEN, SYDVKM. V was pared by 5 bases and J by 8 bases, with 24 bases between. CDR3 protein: CASSLATATLKKEAFF. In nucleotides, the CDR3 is TGTGCCAGCAGTCTAGCGACAGCCACACTGAAGAAGGAAGCTTTCTTT.

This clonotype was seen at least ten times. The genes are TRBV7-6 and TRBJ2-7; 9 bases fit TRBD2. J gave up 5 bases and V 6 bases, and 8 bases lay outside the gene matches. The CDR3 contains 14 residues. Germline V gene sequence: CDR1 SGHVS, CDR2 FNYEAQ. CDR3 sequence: CASRHSGSPHEQYF. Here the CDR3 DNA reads TGTGCCAGCAGGCATAGCGGGAGTCCACACGAGCAGTACTTC.

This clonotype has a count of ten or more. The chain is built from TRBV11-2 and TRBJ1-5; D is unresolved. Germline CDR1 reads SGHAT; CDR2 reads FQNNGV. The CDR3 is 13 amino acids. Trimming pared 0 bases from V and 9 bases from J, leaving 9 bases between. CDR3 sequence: CASSLETAGPQHF. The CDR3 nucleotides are TGTGCCAGCAGCTTAGAAACGGCCGGGCCCCAGCATTTT.

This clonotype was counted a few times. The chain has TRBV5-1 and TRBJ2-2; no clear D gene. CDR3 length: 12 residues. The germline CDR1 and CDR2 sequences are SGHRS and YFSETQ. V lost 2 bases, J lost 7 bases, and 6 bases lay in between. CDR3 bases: TGCGCCAGCAGCTTCCGGGTCGGGGAGCTGTTTTTT. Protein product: CASSFRVGELFF. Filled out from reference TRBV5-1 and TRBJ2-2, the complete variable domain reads KAGVTQTPRYLIKTRGQQVTLSCSPISGHRSVSWYQQTPGQGLQFLFEYFSETQRNKGNFPGRFSGRQFSNSRSEMNVSTLELGDSALYLCASSFRVGELFFGEGSRLTVL.

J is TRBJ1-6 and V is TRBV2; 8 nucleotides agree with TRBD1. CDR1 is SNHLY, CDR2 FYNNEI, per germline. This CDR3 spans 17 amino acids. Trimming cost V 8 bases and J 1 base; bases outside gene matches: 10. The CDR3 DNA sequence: TGTGCCAGCGGACAGGGAGCTTTCGGTTCCTATAATTCACCCCTCCACTTT. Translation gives CASGQGAFGSYNSPLHF.

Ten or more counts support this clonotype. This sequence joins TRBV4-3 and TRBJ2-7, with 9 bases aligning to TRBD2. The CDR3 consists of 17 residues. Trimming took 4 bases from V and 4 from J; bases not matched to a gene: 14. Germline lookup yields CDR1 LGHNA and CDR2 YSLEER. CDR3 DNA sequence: TGCGCCAGCAGCCCCTCCCGGGGGGCGGGAGGGTTGTACGAGCAGTACTTC. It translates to CASSPSRGAGGLYEQYF.

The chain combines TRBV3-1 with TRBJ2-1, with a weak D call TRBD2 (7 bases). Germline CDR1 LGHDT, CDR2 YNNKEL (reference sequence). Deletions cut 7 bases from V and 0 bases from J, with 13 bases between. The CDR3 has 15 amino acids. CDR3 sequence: CASKGGDSSYNEQFF. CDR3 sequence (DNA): TGTGCCAGCAAGGGGGGGGACTCCTCCTACAATGAGCAGTTCTTC.

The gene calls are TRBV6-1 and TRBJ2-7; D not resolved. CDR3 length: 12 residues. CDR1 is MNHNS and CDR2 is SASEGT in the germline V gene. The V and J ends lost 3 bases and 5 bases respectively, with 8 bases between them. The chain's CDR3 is CASSDHGNEQYF. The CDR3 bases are TGTGCCAGCAGTGATCATGGCAACGAGCAGTACTTC.

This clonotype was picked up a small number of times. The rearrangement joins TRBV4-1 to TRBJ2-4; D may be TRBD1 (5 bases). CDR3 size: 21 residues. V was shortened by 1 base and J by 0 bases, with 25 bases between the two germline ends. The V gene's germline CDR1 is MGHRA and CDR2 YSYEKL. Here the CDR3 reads CASSQGWVPGRQTLAKNIQYF. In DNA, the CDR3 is TGCGCCAGCAGCCAAGGCTGGGTTCCGGGTAGACAGACTCTAGCCAAAAACATTCAGTACTTC.

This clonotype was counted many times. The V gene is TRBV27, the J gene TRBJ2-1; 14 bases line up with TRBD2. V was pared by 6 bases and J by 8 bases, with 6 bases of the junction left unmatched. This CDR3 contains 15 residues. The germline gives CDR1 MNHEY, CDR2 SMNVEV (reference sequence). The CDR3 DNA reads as TGTGCCAGCAGCCGACTAGCGGGAGGGTTCGATGAGCAGTTCTTC. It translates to CASSRLAGGFDEQFF.

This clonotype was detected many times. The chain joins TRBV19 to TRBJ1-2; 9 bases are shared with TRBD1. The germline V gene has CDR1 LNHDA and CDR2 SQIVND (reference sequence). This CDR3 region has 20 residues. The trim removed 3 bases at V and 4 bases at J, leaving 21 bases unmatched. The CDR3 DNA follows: TGTGCCAGTAGTATTAGCGCCGTCGGTCGTGGAGGACAGGGGATCTATGGCTACACCTTC. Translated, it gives CASSISAVGRGGQGIYGYTF.